This T cell receptor (beta chain) was identified during a study of human thymus T cells. Surgeons resected thymus tissue during corrective heart surgery. Method: immunoSEQ multiplex PCR; TCRdb's copy keeps in-frame clones and lacks some. This sample has some 78,000 clones; just over 95% occur once, and the top ten carry 0.025% to 0.04%. This sequence was found in a boy in the first two years of life with a congenital heart defect but otherwise immunologically healthy. The specimen sequenced was thymus tissue.

The CDR3 reads CASSLGRLEQYF. CDR3 sequence (DNA): TGTGCCAGCAGCTTGGGCAGGCTCGAGCAGTACTTC. V gene TRBV5-6 combines with J gene TRBJ2-7, with D hard to call. V lost 0 bases and J lost 6, with 7 bases in between. The V gene's germline CDR1 is SGHDT and CDR2 YYEEEE. This CDR3 comprises 12 residues.